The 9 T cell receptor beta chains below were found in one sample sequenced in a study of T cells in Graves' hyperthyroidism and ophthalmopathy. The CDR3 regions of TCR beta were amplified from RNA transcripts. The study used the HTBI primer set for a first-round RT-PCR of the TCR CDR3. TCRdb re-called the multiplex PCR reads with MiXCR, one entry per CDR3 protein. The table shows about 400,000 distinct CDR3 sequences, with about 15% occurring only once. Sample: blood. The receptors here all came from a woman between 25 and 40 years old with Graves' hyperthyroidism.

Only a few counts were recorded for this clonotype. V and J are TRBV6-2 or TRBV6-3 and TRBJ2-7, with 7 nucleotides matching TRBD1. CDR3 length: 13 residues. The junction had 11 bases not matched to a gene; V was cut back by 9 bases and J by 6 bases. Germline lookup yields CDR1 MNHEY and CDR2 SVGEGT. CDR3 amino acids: CASFRQGRGEQYF. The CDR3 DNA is TGTGCCAGTTTCCGACAGGGACGAGGCGAGCAGTACTTC.

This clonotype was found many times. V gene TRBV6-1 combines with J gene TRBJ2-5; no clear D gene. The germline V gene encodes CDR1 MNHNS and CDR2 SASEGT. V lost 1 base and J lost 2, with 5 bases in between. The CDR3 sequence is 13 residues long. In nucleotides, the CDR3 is TGTGCCAGCAGTGAAGGATTACAAGAGACCCAGTACTTC. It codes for CASSEGLQETQYF.

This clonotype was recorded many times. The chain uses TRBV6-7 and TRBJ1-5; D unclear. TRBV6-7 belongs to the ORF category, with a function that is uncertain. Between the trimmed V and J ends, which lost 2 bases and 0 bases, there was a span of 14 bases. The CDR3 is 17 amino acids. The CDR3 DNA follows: TGTGCCAGCAGTTACCTTCGGACGAGTATTAGCAATCAGCCCCAGCATTTT. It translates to CASSYLRTSISNQPQHF.

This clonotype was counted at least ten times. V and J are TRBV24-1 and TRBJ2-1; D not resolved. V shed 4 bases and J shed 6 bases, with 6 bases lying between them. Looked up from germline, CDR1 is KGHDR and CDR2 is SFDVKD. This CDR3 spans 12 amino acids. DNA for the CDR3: TGTGCCACCAGTGACCCACTCAATGAGCAGTTCTTC. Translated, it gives CATSDPLNEQFF.

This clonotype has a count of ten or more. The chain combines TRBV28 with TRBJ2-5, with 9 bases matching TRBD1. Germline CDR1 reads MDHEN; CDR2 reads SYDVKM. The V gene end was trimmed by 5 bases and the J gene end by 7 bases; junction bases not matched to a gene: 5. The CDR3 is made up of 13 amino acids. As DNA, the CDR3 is TGTGCCAGCAGTCCGGGACAGGGAGGGACCCAGTACTTC. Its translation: CASSPGQGGTQYF.

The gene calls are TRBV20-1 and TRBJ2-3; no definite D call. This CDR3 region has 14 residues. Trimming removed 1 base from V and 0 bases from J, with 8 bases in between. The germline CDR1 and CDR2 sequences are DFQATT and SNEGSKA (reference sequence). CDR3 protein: CSARVLASTDTQYF. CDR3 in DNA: TGCAGTGCTAGAGTGCTTGCTAGCACAGATACGCAGTATTTT.

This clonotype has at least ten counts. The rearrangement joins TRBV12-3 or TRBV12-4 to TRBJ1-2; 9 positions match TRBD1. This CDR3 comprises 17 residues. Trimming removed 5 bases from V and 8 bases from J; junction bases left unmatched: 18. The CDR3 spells CASSSNRGRRGPVGYTF. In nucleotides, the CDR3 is TGTGCCAGCAGTAGTAACAGGGGGCGCAGGGGCCCGGTGGGCTACACCTTC.

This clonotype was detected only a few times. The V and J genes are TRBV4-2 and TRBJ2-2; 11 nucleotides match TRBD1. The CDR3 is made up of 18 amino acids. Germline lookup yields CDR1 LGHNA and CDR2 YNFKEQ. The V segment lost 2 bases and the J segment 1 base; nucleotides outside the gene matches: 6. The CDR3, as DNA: TGTGCCAGCAGCCAACAACCGGACAGGGGGCGGAACACCGGGGAGCTGTTTTTT. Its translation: CASSQQPDRGRNTGELFF.

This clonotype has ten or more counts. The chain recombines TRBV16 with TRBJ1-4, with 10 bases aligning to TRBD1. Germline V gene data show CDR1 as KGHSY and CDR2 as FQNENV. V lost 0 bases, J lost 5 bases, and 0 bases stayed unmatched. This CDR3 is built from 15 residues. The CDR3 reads CASSQSGQGNEKLFF. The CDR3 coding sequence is TGTGCCAGCAGCCAATCGGGACAGGGGAATGAAAAACTGTTTTTT. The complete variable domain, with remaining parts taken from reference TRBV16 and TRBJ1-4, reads GEEVAQTPKHLVRGEGQKAKLYCAPIKGHSYVFWYQQVLKNEFKFLISFQNENVFDETGMPKERFSAKCLPNSPCSLEIQATKLEDSAVYFCASSQSGQGNEKLFFGSGTQLSVL.